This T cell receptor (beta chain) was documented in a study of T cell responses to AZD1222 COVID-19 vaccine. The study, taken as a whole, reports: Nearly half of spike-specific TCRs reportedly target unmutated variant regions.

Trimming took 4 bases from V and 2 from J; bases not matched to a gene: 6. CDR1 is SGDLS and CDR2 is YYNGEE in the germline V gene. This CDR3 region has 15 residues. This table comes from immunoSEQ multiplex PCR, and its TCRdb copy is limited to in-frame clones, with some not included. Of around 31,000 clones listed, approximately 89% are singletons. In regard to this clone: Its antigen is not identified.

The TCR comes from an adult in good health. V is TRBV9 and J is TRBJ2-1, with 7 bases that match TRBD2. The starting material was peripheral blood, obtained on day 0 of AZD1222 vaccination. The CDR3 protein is CASSYTSAPYNEQFF. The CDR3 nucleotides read TGTGCCAGCAGCTATACTAGCGCTCCCTACAATGAGCAGTTCTTC.